The next 23 T cell receptor beta chains were all read from a single sample in a study of neoadjuvant anti-PD-1 for oral cavity cancer. The sample's time point: after neoadjuvant nivolumab, at surgical resection. The assay was immunoSEQ multiplex PCR, and TCRdb's table has in-frame clones only and misses some. This sample yields about 14,000 clones, of which less than 85% are seen a single time; 2% to 2.5% belongs to the top ten. Here the sequenced sample was PBMCs, taken after nivolumab (anti-PD-1) treatment. The source of these receptors is a person aged 40 to 85 with oral cavity squamous cell carcinoma.

This clone was seen more than once but under ten times. The V and J genes are TRBV5-1 and TRBJ1-2; D call uncertain. This CDR3 has 14 amino acids. Germline V gene lookup returns CDR1 SGHRS and CDR2 YFSETQ. Between the trimmed V and J ends, which lost 0 bases and 4 bases, there was a span of 10 bases. CDR3 coding DNA: TGCGCCAGCAGCTTGGAAGGTCAGCCCTATGGCTACACCTTC. Its protein is CASSLEGQPYGYTF.

The chain couples TRBV28 to TRBJ1-3; 7 nucleotides agree with TRBD1. V was pared by 6 bases and J by 0 bases, with 8 bases of the junction left unmatched. CDR3 length equals 16 residues. Germline V gene data show CDR1 as MDHEN and CDR2 as SYDVKM. The CDR3 sequence: CASRRQGIVSGNTIYF. In DNA, the CDR3 is TGTGCCAGCAGGCGACAGGGCATCGTCTCTGGAAACACCATATATTTT.

This clone occurred a few times. The chain uses TRBV27 and TRBJ1-1, with D uncertain. Germline values: CDR1 MNHEY, CDR2 SMNVEV (reference sequence). Trimming removed 4 bases at V and 4 bases at J, with 10 bases between. The CDR3 runs 13 residues. The CDR3 reads CASSWERGTEAFF. The CDR3 nucleotides are TGTGCCAGCAGTTGGGAGCGGGGCACTGAAGCTTTCTTT.

The V call is TRBV2, the J call TRBJ2-7; D is undetermined. Germline V gene sequence: CDR1 SNHLY, CDR2 FYNNEI. The CDR3 consists of 15 residues. Trimming took 6 bases from V and 0 from J, leaving 15 bases between them. The CDR3: CASRGNAASSYEQYF. The CDR3 DNA sequence: TGTGCCAGCAGGGGTAATGCAGCGAGCTCCTACGAGCAGTACTTC.

V usage is TRBV28 and J usage is TRBJ1-2; D perhaps matches TRBD1 (6 bases). Between the trimmed V and J ends, which lost 5 bases and 1 base, there was a span of 14 bases. The CDR3 is 15 residues long. Germline loops: CDR1 MDHEN, CDR2 SYDVKM. CDR3 protein: CASSAGGRSNYGYTF. The CDR3 region has the DNA TGTGCCAGCAGTGCTGGGGGGCGGAGTAACTATGGCTACACCTTC.

This clone was seen more than once but under ten times. The chain combines TRBV4-1 with TRBJ2-7; either TRBD1 or TRBD2 may supply D (6 bases each). Trimming pared 1 base from V and 4 bases from J, leaving 14 bases between. The CDR3 loop spans 15 amino acids. The germline V gene encodes CDR1 MGHRA and CDR2 YSYEKL. CDR3 nucleotide sequence: TGCGCCAGCAGCCAAGGGAGGGGGAGTTCTTACGAGCAGTACTTC. Protein: CASSQGRGSSYEQYF.

The rearrangement uses TRBV5-1 and TRBJ2-4, with D perhaps being TRBD1 or TRBD2 (5 bases each). This CDR3 is built from 13 residues. Germline V gene lookup returns CDR1 SGHRS and CDR2 YFSETQ. Deletions cut 2 bases from V and 5 bases from J, with 8 bases between. For the CDR3, the DNA is TGCGCCAGCAGCTTTGAGGGGCAAAACATTCAGTACTTC. Encoded protein: CASSFEGQNIQYF. Based on the CDR3 plus reference TRBV5-1 and TRBJ2-4, the full variable domain is KAGVTQTPRYLIKTRGQQVTLSCSPISGHRSVSWYQQTPGQGLQFLFEYFSETQRNKGNFPGRFSGRQFSNSRSEMNVSTLELGDSALYLCASSFEGQNIQYFGAGTRLSVL.

The chain couples TRBV7-9 to TRBJ1-1; D is unclear. V was pared by 4 bases and J by 5 bases, with 17 bases between. CDR1 and CDR2 from the germline V gene are SEHNR and FQNEAQ (reference sequence). CDR3 length equals 15 residues. CDR3 coding DNA: TGTGCCAGCAGCTCAAGGACCCTATCGGGGACTGAAGCTTTCTTT. Amino acid sequence: CASSSRTLSGTEAFF.

This sequence joins TRBV27 and TRBJ1-6; 7 bases line up with TRBD1. The CDR3 loop spans 14 amino acids. The germline gives CDR1 MNHEY, CDR2 SMNVEV (reference sequence). Trimming removed 5 bases from V and 11 bases from J; junction bases left unmatched: 9. Written as DNA, the CDR3 is TGTGCCAGCAGTCCCTCGGACAGGTGGGCACCCCTCCACTTT. This gives the protein CASSPSDRWAPLHF.

This chain connects TRBV5-1 to TRBJ2-1; D gene ambiguous. Trimming stripped 0 bases from V and 2 bases from J, with 6 bases between. Germline CDR1 and CDR2: SGHRS and YFSETQ. This CDR3 has 14 amino acids. Here the CDR3 reads CASSLGGPYNEQFF. The CDR3 nucleotides read TGCGCCAGCAGCTTGGGCGGACCCTACAATGAGCAGTTCTTC.

The rearrangement uses TRBV14 and TRBJ2-3, with D possibly matching TRBD1 (5 bases). The germline V gene has CDR1 SGHDN and CDR2 FVKESK. This CDR3 is built from 17 residues. Trimming removed 3 bases at V and 0 bases at J, with 16 bases between. In DNA, the CDR3 is TGTGCCAGCAGCCATCCCGCTGACAGCCTGAGCACAGATACGCAGTATTTT. Encoded protein: CASSHPADSLSTDTQYF. Supplemented by reference TRBV14 and TRBJ2-3, the full variable domain reads EAGVTQFPSHSVIEKGQTVTLRCDPISGHDNLYWYRRVMGKEIKFLLHFVKESKQDESGMPNNRFLAERTGGTYSTLKVQPAELEDSGVYFCASSHPADSLSTDTQYFGPGTRLTVL.

This chain links TRBV2 with TRBJ2-5, with a tentative D call TRBD2 (6 bases). Trimming shortened V by 6 bases and J by 7 bases, and 12 bases separated the two germline ends. Per the germline V gene, CDR1 is SNHLY and CDR2 is FYNNEI. CDR3 length: 12 residues. This CDR3 reads CASRTSAGTQYF. In nucleotides, the CDR3 is TGTGCCAGCAGGACTAGTGCGGGGACCCAGTACTTC.

V and J are TRBV30 and TRBJ1-3; 7 bases are shared with TRBD1. The CDR3 runs to 15 residues. V dropped 2 bases and J dropped 0; count of bases not matched to a gene: 4. Looked up from germline, CDR1 is GTSNPN and CDR2 is SVGIG (reference sequence). CDR3 in DNA: TGTGCCTGGAGTCACAGGGGAGTCTCTGGAAACACCATATATTTT. The encoded protein is CAWSHRGVSGNTIYF.

V is TRBV6-1 and J is TRBJ2-3; 8 nucleotides align to TRBD2. The ends lost 2 bases at V and 6 bases at J; junction bases unmatched: 4. Germline CDR1 and CDR2: MNHNS and SASEGT. The CDR3 loop spans 14 amino acids. CDR3 in amino acids: CASSEKGGGDTQYF. The CDR3 nucleotides are TGTGCCAGCAGTGAAAAGGGCGGGGGGGATACGCAGTATTTT.

The chain joins TRBV28 to TRBJ2-3, with unresolved D. CDR1 and CDR2 (germline): MDHEN, SYDVKM. CDR3 size: 13 residues. The ends were cut back, 5 bases at V and 4 bases at J, with 10 bases in the middle. CDR3 coding DNA: TGTGCCAGCAGTATCATAAACCCAGATACGCAGTATTTT. The encoded protein is CASSIINPDTQYF. Based on the CDR3 plus reference TRBV28 and TRBJ2-3, the full variable domain is DVKVTQSSRYLVKRTGEKVFLECVQDMDHENMFWYRQDPGLGLRLIYFSYDVKMKEKGDIPEGYSVSREKKERFSLILESASTNQTSMYLCASSIINPDTQYFGPGTRLTVL.

J is TRBJ2-7 and V is TRBV19; 11 bases are shared with TRBD2. The CDR3 spans 15 residues. Unmatched junction bases numbered 5, after V lost 4 bases and J lost 3 bases. Germline-derived CDR1 and CDR2 are LNHDA and SQIVND (reference sequence). CDR3 in DNA: TGTGCCAGTAGTAGGAGACTAGCGGGAAGCTACGAGCAGTACTTC. Translation gives CASSRRLAGSYEQYF.

This clone turned up a few times. The chain uses TRBV9 and TRBJ2-1, with a possible D match to TRBD2 (6 bases). V was trimmed by 0 bases and J by 3 bases, leaving 10 bases between them. Germline lookup yields CDR1 SGDLS and CDR2 YYNGEE. The CDR3 is made up of 15 amino acids. In DNA form, the CDR3 reads TGTGCCAGCAGCGTAGCCGGGAGCGACTACAATGAGCAGTTCTTC. Protein product: CASSVAGSDYNEQFF.

The chain employs TRBV11-2 and TRBJ2-7; the D is unclear. Trimming left V 5 bases short and J 3 bases short, with 11 bases between. CDR3 length equals 13 residues. Germline V lookup: CDR1 SGHAT, CDR2 FQNNGV. The CDR3 is CASSQGLGYEQYF. CDR3 nucleotide sequence: TGTGCCAGCAGCCAAGGGCTTGGCTACGAGCAGTACTTC.

This clone occurred once. CDR3 region: CASSSDRVNEKLFF. In DNA, the CDR3 is TGTGCCAGCAGTTCGGACAGGGTGAATGAAAAACTGTTTTTT. The rearrangement joins TRBV6-1 to TRBJ1-4, with 8 bases lining up with TRBD1. This CDR3 contains 14 residues. The junction had 4 bases not matched to a gene; V was cut back by 5 bases and J by 5 bases. Germline loops: CDR1 MNHNS, CDR2 SASEGT.

The J gene is TRBJ1-2, the V gene TRBV30; D not certain. V lost 0 bases, J lost 5 bases, and 4 bases lay in between. Germline CDR1 reads GTSNPN; CDR2 reads SVGIG (reference sequence). CDR3 size: 11 residues. CDR3 sequence (DNA): TGTGCCTGGAGTGTGGGGTATGGCTACACCTTC. Protein: CAWSVGYGYTF. The variable domain in full, with the rest retrieved from reference TRBV30 and TRBJ1-2, is SQTIHQWPATLVQPVGSPLSLECTVEGTSNPNLYWYRQAAGRGLQLLFYSVGIGQISSEVPQNLSASRPQDRQFILSSKKLLLSDSGFYLCAWSVGYGYTFGSGTRLTVV.

This clone was counted a single time. The chain is built from TRBV19 and TRBJ2-1; perhaps D is TRBD1 or TRBD2 (5 bases each). CDR3 length: 15 amino acids. Germline CDR1 LNHDA, CDR2 SQIVND (reference sequence). Trimming took off 3 bases at V and 4 bases at J, with 13 bases between the two ends. The CDR3 reads CASSIWWDLYNEQFF. The CDR3, as DNA: TGTGCCAGTAGTATTTGGTGGGACCTTTACAATGAGCAGTTCTTC.

The V call is TRBV19, the J call TRBJ2-7; a weak D match, TRBD2 (5 bases). The CDR3 sequence is 15 residues long. Germline V gene data show CDR1 as LNHDA and CDR2 as SQIVND (reference sequence). V was shortened by 5 bases and J by 3 bases, with 17 bases between the two germline ends. The CDR3 sequence is CASSRRAVDDYEQYF. CDR3 bases: TGTGCCAGTAGTCGCAGAGCGGTGGATGACTACGAGCAGTACTTC.

The CDR3 spells CASSLQRLGWYGYTF. The DNA for the CDR3 is TGTGCCAGCAGCTTACAGCGTCTAGGCTGGTATGGCTACACCTTC. This chain uses TRBV11-2 with TRBJ1-2; D remains unclear. Between the trimmed V and J ends, which lost 2 bases and 5 bases, there was a span of 15 bases. This CDR3 region has 15 residues. Germline CDR1 and CDR2: SGHAT and FQNNGV. The full variable domain, its missing parts supplied by reference TRBV11-2 and TRBJ1-2, is EAGVAQSPRYKIIEKRQSVAFWCNPISGHATLYWYQQILGQGPKLLIQFQNNGVVDDSQLPKDRFSAERLKGVDSTLKIQPAKLEDSAVYLCASSLQRLGWYGYTFGSGTRLTVV.